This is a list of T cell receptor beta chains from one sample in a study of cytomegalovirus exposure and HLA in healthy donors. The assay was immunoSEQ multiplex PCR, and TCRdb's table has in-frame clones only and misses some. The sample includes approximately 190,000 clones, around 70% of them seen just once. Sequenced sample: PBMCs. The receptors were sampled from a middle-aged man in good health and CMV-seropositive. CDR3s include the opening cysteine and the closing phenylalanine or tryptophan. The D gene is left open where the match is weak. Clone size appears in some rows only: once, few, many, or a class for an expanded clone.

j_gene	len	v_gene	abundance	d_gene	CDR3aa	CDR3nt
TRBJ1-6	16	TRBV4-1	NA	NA	CASSHGGSSYNSPLHF	TGCGCCAGCAGCCACGGCGGAAGCTCCTATAATTCACCCCTCCACTTT
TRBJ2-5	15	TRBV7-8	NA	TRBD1	CASSLGTGREETQYF	TGTGCCAGCAGCTTAGGGACAGGCCGGGAAGAGACCCAGTACTTC
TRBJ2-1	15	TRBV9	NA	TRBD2	CASSVRLAGRDEQFF	TGTGCCAGCAGCGTAAGGTTAGCGGGTCGGGATGAGCAGTTCTTC
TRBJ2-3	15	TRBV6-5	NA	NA	CASSYSVGATDTQYF	TGTGCCAGCAGTTACTCGGTGGGGGCCACAGATACGCAGTATTTT
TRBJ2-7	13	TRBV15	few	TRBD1	CATSRGQGDEQYF	TGTGCCACCAGCAGGGGGCAGGGGGACGAGCAGTACTTC
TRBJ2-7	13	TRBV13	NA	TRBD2	CASSLGLAGARDF	TGTGCCAGCAGCTTAGGACTAGCGGGGGCCCGGGACTTC
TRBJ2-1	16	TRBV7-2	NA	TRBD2	CASSTYSSGGPNEQFF	TGTGCCAGCAGCACATACTCTAGCGGGGGCCCTAATGAGCAGTTCTTC
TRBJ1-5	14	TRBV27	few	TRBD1	CASSYRGSNQPQHF	TGTGCCAGCAGTTACAGGGGGAGCAATCAGCCCCAGCATTTT
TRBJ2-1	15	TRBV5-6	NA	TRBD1	CASSLLRDRNNEQFF	TGTGCCAGCAGCTTGCTCCGGGACAGGAACAATGAGCAGTTCTTC
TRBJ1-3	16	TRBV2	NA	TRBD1	CASSASWTGRGNTIYF	TGTGCCAGCAGTGCTTCCTGGACAGGGAGGGGAAACACCATATATTTT
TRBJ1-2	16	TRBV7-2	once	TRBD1	CASSALDRGLLYGYTF	TGTGCCAGCAGTGCCTTGGACAGGGGGCTCCTATATGGCTACACCTTC
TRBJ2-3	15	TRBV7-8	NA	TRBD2	CASSLLAGATDTQYF	TGTGCCAGCAGCTTACTAGCGGGGGCCACAGATACGCAGTATTTT
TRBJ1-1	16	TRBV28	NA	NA	CASSLFSDRMNTEAFF	TGTGCCAGCAGTTTGTTCAGTGATCGCATGAACACTGAAGCTTTCTTT
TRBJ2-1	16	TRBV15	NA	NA	CATSRDIGSSYNEQFF	TGTGCCACCAGCAGAGATATAGGGAGCTCCTACAATGAGCAGTTCTTC
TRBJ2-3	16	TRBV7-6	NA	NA	CASSLEASSFADTQYF	TGTGCCAGCAGCTTAGAGGCTAGTAGTTTCGCAGATACGCAGTATTTT
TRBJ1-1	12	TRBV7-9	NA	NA	CASSVQGTEAFF	TGTGCCAGCAGCGTACAGGGAACTGAAGCTTTCTTT
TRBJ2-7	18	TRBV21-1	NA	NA	CATTGKGLAGGFSYEQYF	TGTGCCACCACAGGGAAAGGCCTAGCGGGGGGCTTCTCCTACGAGCAGTACTTC
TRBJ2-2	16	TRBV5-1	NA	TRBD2	CASSLPGGGIAGELFF	TGCGCCAGCAGCTTGCCAGGCGGGGGAATTGCCGGGGAGCTGTTTTTT
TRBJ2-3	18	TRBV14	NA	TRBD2	CASSHPGTLAGGRDTQYF	TGTGCCAGCAGCCACCCCGGGACCTTAGCGGGGGGAAGGGATACGCAGTATTTT
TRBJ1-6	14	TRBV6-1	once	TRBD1	CASLRGQGNSPLHF	TGTGCCAGTCTCCGGGGACAGGGGAATTCACCCCTCCACTTT
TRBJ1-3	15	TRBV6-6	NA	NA	CASSYGQVSGNTIYF	TGTGCCAGCAGTTACGGGCAGGTCTCTGGAAACACCATATATTTT
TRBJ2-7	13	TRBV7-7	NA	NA	CASSLIESYEQYF	TGTGCCAGCAGCTTAATTGAGTCCTACGAGCAGTACTTC
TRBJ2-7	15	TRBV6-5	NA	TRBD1	CASTEPGQGAYEQYF	TGTGCCAGCACCGAACCGGGACAGGGGGCCTACGAGCAGTACTTC
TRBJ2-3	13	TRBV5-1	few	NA	CASSLTDRDTQYF	TGCGCCAGCAGCCTGACTGATCGGGATACGCAGTATTTT
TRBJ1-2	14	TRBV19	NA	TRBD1	CASTHTGGGYGYTF	TGTGCCAGTACTCATACAGGGGGCGGCTATGGCTACACCTTC
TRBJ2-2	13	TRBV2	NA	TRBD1	CASPDRDAGELFF	TGTGCCAGCCCAGACAGGGACGCCGGGGAGCTGTTTTTT